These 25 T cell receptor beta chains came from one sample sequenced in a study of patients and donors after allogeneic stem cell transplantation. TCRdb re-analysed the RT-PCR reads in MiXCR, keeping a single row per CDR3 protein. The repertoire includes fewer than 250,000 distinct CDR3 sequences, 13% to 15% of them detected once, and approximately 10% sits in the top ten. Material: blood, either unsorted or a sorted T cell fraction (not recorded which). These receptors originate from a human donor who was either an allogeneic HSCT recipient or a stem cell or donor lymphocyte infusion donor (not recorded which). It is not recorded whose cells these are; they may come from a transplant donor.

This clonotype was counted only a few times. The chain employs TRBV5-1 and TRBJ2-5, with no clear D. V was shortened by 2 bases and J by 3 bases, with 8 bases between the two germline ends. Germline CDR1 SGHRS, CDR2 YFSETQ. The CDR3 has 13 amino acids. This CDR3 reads CASSFGGEETQYF. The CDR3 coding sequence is TGCGCCAGCAGCTTCGGCGGAGAAGAGACCCAGTACTTC.

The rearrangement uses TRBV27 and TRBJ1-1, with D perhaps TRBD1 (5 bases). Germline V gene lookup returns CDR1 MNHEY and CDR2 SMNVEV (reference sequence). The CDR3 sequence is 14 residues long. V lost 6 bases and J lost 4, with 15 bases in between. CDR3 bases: TGTGCCAGCAGCTCCGGGCAGGGAGGCACTGAAGCTTTCTTT. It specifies CASSSGQGGTEAFF.

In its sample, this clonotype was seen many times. The CDR3 reads CSARGGREDGELFF. DNA of the CDR3: TGCAGTGCTAGAGGGGGCAGGGAGGACGGGGAGCTGTTTTTT. The chain recombines TRBV20-1 with TRBJ2-2; TRBD2 might be the D (6 bases). This CDR3 contains 14 residues. Trimming took off 1 base at V and 7 bases at J, with 13 bases between the two ends. Germline CDR1 and CDR2: DFQATT and SNEGSKA (reference sequence).

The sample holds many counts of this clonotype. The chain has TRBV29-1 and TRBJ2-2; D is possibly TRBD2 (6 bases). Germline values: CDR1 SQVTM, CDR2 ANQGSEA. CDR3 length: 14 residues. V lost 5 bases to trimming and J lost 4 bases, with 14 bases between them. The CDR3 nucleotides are TGCAGCGTTCTGGGGCTAGCGAGCACCGGGGAGCTGTTTTTT. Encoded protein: CSVLGLASTGELFF.

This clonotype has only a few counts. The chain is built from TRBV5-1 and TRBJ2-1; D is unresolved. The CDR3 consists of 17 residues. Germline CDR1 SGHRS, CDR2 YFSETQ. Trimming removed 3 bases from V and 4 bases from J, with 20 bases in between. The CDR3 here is CASSSRSTQPEYNEQFF. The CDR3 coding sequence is TGCGCCAGCAGCTCCCGGTCCACACAGCCCGAATACAATGAGCAGTTCTTC.

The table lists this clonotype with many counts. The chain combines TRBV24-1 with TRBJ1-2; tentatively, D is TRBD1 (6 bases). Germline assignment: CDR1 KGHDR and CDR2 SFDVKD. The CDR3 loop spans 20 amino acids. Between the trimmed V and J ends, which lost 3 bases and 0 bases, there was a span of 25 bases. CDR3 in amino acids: CATSDPNRQADTNTNYGYTF. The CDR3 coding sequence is TGTGCCACCAGTGATCCAAACCGACAGGCAGACACAAATACTAACTATGGCTACACCTTC.

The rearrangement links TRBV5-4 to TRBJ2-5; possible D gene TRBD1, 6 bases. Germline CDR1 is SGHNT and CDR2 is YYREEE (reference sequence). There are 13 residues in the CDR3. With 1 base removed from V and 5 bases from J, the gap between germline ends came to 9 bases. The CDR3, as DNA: TGTGCCAGCAGCTTGAAGGGGGTCGAGACCCAGTACTTC. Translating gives CASSLKGVETQYF.

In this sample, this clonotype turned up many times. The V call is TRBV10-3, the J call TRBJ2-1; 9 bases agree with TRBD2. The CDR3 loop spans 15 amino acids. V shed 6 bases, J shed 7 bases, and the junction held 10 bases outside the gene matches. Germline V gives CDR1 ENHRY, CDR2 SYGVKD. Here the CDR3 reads CAIRRAGGDGNEQFF. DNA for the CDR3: TGTGCCATCAGGCGAGCGGGGGGCGATGGAAATGAGCAGTTCTTC.

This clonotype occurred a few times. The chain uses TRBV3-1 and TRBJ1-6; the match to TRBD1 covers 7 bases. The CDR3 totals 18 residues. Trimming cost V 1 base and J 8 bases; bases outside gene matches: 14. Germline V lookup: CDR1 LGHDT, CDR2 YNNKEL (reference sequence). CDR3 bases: TGTGCCAGCAGCCAAGGGACAGGTGGGGGAGTGAAGGATTCACCCCTCCACTTT. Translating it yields CASSQGTGGGVKDSPLHF.

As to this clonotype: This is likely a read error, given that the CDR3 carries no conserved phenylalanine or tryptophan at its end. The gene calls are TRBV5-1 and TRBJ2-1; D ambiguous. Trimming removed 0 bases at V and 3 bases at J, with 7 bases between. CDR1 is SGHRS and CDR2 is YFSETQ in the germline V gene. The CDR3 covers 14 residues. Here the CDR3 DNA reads TGCGCCAGCAGCTTGGAAGGGCTCTACAATGAGCAGTTCCTC. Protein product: CASSLEGLYNEQFL.

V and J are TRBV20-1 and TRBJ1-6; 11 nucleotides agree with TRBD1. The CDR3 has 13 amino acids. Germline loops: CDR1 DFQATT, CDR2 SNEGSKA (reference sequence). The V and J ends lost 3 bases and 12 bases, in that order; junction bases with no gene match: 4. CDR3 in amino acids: CSARDRGRVPLHF. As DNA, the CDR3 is TGCAGTGCTAGGGACAGGGGGCGAGTACCCCTCCACTTT.

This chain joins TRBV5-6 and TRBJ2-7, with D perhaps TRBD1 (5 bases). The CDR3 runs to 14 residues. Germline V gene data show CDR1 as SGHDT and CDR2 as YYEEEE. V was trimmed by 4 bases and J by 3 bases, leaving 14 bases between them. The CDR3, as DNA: TGTGCCAGCAGCCGCAGTGAACAGGACTACGAGCAGTACTTC. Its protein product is CASSRSEQDYEQYF.

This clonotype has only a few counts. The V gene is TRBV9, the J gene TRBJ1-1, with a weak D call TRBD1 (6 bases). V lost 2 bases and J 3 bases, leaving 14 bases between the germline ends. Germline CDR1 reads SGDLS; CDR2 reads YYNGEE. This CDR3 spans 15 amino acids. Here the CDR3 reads CASSVRGGLDTEAFF. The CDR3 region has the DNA TGTGCCAGCAGCGTCCGTGGGGGGCTTGACACTGAAGCTTTCTTT.

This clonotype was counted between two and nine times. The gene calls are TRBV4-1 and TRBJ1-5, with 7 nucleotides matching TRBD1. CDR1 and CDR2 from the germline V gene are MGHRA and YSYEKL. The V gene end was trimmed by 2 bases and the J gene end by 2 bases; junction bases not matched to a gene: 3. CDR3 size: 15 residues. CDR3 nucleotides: TGCGCCAGCAGCCAATTCGACAGGGGCAATCAGCCCCAGCATTTT. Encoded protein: CASSQFDRGNQPQHF.

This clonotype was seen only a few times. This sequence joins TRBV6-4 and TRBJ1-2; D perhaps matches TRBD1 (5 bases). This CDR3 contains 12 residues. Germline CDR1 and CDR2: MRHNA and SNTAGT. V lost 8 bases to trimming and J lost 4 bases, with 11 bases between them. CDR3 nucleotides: TGTGCCAGCGGCGACAGCTTCTATGGCTACACCTTC. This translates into CASGDSFYGYTF.

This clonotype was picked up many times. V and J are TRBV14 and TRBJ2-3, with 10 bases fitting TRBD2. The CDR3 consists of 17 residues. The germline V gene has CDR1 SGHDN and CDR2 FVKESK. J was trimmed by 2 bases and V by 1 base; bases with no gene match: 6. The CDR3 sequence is CASSQGKAGGTTDTQYF. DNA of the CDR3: TGTGCCAGCAGCCAAGGGAAAGCGGGGGGGACCACAGATACGCAGTATTTT.

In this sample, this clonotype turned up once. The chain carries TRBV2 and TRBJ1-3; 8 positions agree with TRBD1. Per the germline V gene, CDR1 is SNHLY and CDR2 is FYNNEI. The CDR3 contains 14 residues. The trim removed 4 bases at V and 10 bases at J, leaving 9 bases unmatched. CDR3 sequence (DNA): TGTGCCAGCAGTGTCGGGGGACAGGCGGAGACCATATATTTT. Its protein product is CASSVGGQAETIYF.

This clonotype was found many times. The CDR3 DNA sequence: TGTGCCAGCAGTTCGGGGACTCAGCCCCAGCATTTT. This gives the protein CASSSGTQPQHF. V usage is TRBV6-2 or TRBV6-3 and J usage is TRBJ1-5; possible D gene TRBD1, 5 bases. V was pared by 4 bases and J by 6 bases, with 7 bases between. This CDR3 is built from 12 residues. CDR1 and CDR2 from the germline V gene are MNHEY and SVGEGT.

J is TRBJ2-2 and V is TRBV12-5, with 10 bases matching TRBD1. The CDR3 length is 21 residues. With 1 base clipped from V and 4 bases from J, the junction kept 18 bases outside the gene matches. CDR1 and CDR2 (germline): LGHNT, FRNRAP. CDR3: CASGLGSGRLGDRGGTGELFF. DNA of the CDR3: TGTGCTAGTGGTTTGGGATCGGGCCGCCTTGGGGACAGGGGCGGCACCGGGGAGCTGTTTTTT.

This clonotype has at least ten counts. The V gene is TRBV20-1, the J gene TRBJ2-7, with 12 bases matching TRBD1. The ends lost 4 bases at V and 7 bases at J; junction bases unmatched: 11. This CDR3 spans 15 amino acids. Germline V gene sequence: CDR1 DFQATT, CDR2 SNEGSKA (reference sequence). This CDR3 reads CSATHSGTGGSEQYF. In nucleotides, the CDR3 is TGCAGTGCTACCCACTCCGGGACAGGGGGCTCTGAGCAGTACTTC.

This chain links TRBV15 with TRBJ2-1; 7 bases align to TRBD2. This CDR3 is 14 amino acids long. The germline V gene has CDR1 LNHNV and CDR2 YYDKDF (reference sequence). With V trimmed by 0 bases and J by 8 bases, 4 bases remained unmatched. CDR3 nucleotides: TGTGCCACCAGCAGAGATGGGGGGGTGGATGAGCAGTTCTTC. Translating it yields CATSRDGGVDEQFF.

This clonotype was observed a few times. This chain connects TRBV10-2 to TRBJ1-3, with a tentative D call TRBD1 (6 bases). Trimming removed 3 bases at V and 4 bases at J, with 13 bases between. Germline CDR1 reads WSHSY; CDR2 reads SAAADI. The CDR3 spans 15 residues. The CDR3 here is CASSETTGRGNTIYF. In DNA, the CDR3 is TGCGCCAGCAGTGAAACGACAGGCCGGGGAAACACCATATATTTT.

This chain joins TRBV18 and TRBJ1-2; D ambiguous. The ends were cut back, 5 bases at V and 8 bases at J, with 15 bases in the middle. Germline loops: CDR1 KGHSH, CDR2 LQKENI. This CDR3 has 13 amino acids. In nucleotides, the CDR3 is TGTGCCAGCTCATCTTTCGGAATTGAAGGCTACACCTTC. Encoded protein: CASSSFGIEGYTF.

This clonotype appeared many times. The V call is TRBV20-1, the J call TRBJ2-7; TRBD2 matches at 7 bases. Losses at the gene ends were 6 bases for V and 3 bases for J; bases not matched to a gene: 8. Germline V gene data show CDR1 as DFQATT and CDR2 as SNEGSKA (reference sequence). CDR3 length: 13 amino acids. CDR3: CSAASASGYEQYF. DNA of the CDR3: TGCAGTGCGGCCTCGGCTAGCGGCTACGAGCAGTACTTC.

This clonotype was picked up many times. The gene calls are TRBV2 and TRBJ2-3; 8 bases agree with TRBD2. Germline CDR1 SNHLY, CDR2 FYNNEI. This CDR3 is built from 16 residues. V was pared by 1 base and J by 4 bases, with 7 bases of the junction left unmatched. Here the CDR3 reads CASSEDSGNGADTQYF. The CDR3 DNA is TGTGCCAGCAGTGAAGATAGCGGGAATGGTGCAGATACGCAGTATTTT.